This entry describes one TCR beta chain. The antigen is undetermined. The data are from a study of identical twins. TCRdb analysed the 5' RACE reads with MiXCR anew, one entry per CDR3 protein. Of under 300,000 distinct CDR3 sequences in the sample, over 13% are singletons; the top ten hold approximately 10%. Study outcomes and limitations: In monozygotic twins, models underestimated the sharing of out-of-frame TCR alpha.

The V gene lost 5 bases and the J gene lost 0 bases, with 10 bases spanning the gap. The germline CDR1 and CDR2 sequences are MNHEY and SVGEGT. The CDR3 has 14 residues. The TCR was taken from a woman between 18 and 30 years old in good health. V is TRBV6-2 or TRBV6-3 and J is TRBJ2-5; no clear D. The sequenced sample consisted of memory (CD45RO+) T cells sorted from blood. The CDR3 loop reads CASSLWTDQETQYF. CDR3 bases: TGTGCCAGCAGTCTATGGACGGACCAAGAGACCCAGTACTTC.